The rows below give T cell receptor beta chains drawn from one sample of a study of regulatory T cells in long-lasting Graves disease. TCRdb ran MiXCR on the multiplex PCR reads and lists one entry per CDR3 protein. The table has approximately 230,000 distinct CDR3 sequences, roughly 18% seen once. The sample consisted of peripheral blood mononuclear cells (PBMCs), taken at new diagnosis, from a patient treated with antithyroid drugs. The receptors derive from a female donor with Graves disease. Each CDR3 is given with its conserved first and last residue. The D gene is left open where the match is weak. Size tells how often a clone was seen (once, few, many) or the class of an expanded clone, and some rows leave it out.

many	TRBV27	-	TRBJ2-5	CASSSRVRGKQETQYF	TGTGCCAGCAGCTCCCGGGTTCGGGGGAAACAAGAGACCCAGTACTTC
many	TRBV2	-	TRBJ1-1	CASSEAAVTEAFF	TGTGCCAGCAGTGAGGCGGCAGTAACTGAAGCTTTCTTT
many	TRBV12-3/TRBV12-4	TRBD1	TRBJ2-5	CASSRTGETQYF	TGTGCCAGCAGTAGGACAGGGGAGACCCAGTACTTC
many	TRBV7-6	-	TRBJ1-6	CASSQGWDNSPLHF	TGTGCCAGCAGCCAGGGTTGGGATAATTCACCCCTCCACTTT
-	TRBV28	-	TRBJ1-3	CASTFWDPGNTIYF	TGTGCCAGCACTTTCTGGGATCCCGGAAACACCATATATTTT
many	TRBV12-3/TRBV12-4	-	TRBJ2-7	CASSAPRRLKDEQYF	TGTGCCAGCAGTGCCCCGAGGCGGTTAAAGGACGAGCAGTACTTC
many	TRBV3-1	-	TRBJ2-1	CASSRSYNEQFF	TGTGCCAGCAGTCGTTCCTACAATGAGCAGTTCTTC
many	TRBV12-3/TRBV12-4	-	TRBJ2-7	CASTSGSSSSYEQYF	TGTGCCAGCACCTCCGGGTCGTCGAGCTCCTACGAGCAGTACTTC
-	TRBV3-1	-	TRBJ1-1	CASSQEPFSQKAFF	TGTGCCAGCAGCCAAGAGCCATTCAGTCAGAAGGCTTTCTTT
many	TRBV2	TRBD2	TRBJ2-7	CAIHLETSGSYEQYF	TGTGCCATCCACCTAGAGACTAGCGGGAGCTACGAGCAGTACTTC
-	TRBV2	TRBD2	TRBJ2-7	CASSDLAGSHEQYF	TGTGCCAGCAGTGACCTAGCGGGATCCCACGAGCAGTACTTC
many	TRBV6-1	-	TRBJ1-1	CASRPIQVNTEAFF	TGTGCCAGCAGGCCTATCCAGGTCAACACTGAAGCTTTCTTT
many	TRBV2	-	TRBJ1-5	CASSEGGGRGNQPQHF	TGTGCCAGCAGTGAAGGGGGAGGCAGGGGCAATCAGCCCCAGCATTTT
many	TRBV27	TRBD1	TRBJ1-4	CASSGRTSTGVGLREKLFF	TGTGCCAGCAGTGGGCGAACTTCGACAGGGGTCGGGTTGCGAGAAAAACTGTTTTTT
few	TRBV10-2	-	TRBJ2-2	CALRPNTGELFF	TGCGCCCTACGACCCAACACCGGGGAGCTGTTTTTT
many	TRBV27	TRBD1	TRBJ1-4	CASSSTGGNEKLFF	TGCGCCAGCAGTTCGACAGGGGGTAATGAAAAACTGTTTTTT
many	TRBV28	-	TRBJ2-7	CASRLQGPYEQYF	TGTGCCAGCAGGCTCCAGGGGCCCTACGAGCAGTACTTC
many	TRBV24-1	-	TRBJ2-3	CATSEGFSDGTDTQYF	TGTGCCACCAGTGAGGGGTTCAGCGATGGCACAGATACGCAGTATTTT
many	TRBV27	TRBD1	TRBJ1-5	CASSPLTGTGIIQFNQPQHF	TGTGCCAGCAGTCCCTTGACCGGGACAGGGATAATACAATTCAATCAGCCCCAGCATTTT
many	TRBV12-3/TRBV12-4	TRBD1	TRBJ1-2	CASSKQGAPLYGYTF	TGTGCCAGCAGTAAACAGGGGGCGCCCCTCTATGGCTACACCTTC
-	TRBV15	-	TRBJ1-4	CATSGGRGDNEKLFF	TGTGCCACCAGCGGCGGGAGGGGTGATAATGAAAAACTGTTTTTT
many	TRBV28	TRBD1	TRBJ1-2	CASSLTGQGYGYTF	TGTGCCAGCAGTTTAACGGGACAGGGTTATGGCTACACCTTC
many	TRBV28	-	TRBJ1-1	CASSLRGLLEAFF	TGTGCCAGCAGTTTAAGGGGCCTCCTTGAAGCTTTCTTT
many	TRBV2	-	TRBJ2-2	CASFRSTGELFF	TGTGCCAGCTTCCGGAGCACCGGGGAGCTGTTTTTT
many	TRBV7-9	TRBD2	TRBJ2-7	CASSATSGREFDEQYF	TGTGCCAGCAGCGCGACTAGCGGGAGGGAATTCGACGAGCAGTACTTC
many	TRBV7-6	-	TRBJ2-1	CASSPYPGSSYNEQFF	TGTGCCAGCAGCCCCTATCCCGGGAGCTCCTACAATGAGCAGTTCTTC
many	TRBV24-1	-	TRBJ2-7	CATTYGTGEQYF	TGTGCCACCACCTATGGGACTGGGGAGCAGTACTTC
few	TRBV19	-	TRBJ1-5	CATSGLGDQPQHF	TGTGCCACCTCGGGACTGGGAGATCAGCCCCAGCATTTT
-	TRBV19	TRBD1	TRBJ1-4	CASTPTGRGSANEKLFF	TGTGCCAGTACCCCGACAGGGAGGGGTTCGGCTAATGAAAAACTGTTTTTT
many	TRBV7-2	TRBD2	TRBJ2-7	CASSFMREGYEQYF	TGTGCCAGCAGCTTTATGCGGGAGGGCTACGAGCAGTACTTC
few	TRBV3-1	TRBD2	TRBJ2-1	CASSQALARYYNEQFF	TGTGCCAGCAGCCAAGCACTAGCGCGATACTACAATGAGCAGTTCTTC
many	TRBV29-1	-	TRBJ2-5	CSVFGFDQETQYF	TGCAGCGTTTTTGGGTTCGACCAAGAGACCCAGTACTTC
many	TRBV6-2/TRBV6-3	TRBD2	TRBJ2-1	CASSSTGTSGHSYNEQFF	TGTGCCAGCAGTTCGACGGGGACTAGCGGGCATTCCTACAATGAGCAGTTCTTC
many	TRBV18	-	TRBJ2-7	CASSPRLTYEQYF	TGTGCCAGCTCACCAAGGCTCACCTACGAGCAGTACTTC
-	TRBV7-3	-	TRBJ1-1	CASSLKGWGGQMNTEAFF	TGTGCCAGCAGCTTAAAAGGATGGGGAGGCCAAATGAACACTGAAGCTTTCTTT
many	TRBV27	-	TRBJ2-7	CASSYRLSYEQYF	TGTGCCAGCAGTTATCGTCTATCCTACGAGCAGTACTTC
many	TRBV25-1	-	TRBJ1-2	CASSESSRGYTF	TGTGCCAGCAGTGAATCGAGTCGCGGCTACACCTTC
many	TRBV20-1	-	TRBJ1-1	CSARTDMNTEAFF	TGCAGTGCTAGAACGGACATGAACACTGAAGCTTTCTTT
many	TRBV7-8	TRBD1	TRBJ1-2	CASSSYRDRAYGYTF	TGTGCCAGCAGCTCCTACCGGGACAGGGCCTATGGCTACACCTTC
many	TRBV5-6	-	TRBJ1-1	CASSVWTAMNTEAFF	TGTGCCAGCAGCGTCTGGACGGCCATGAACACTGAAGCTTTCTTT
many	TRBV19	-	TRBJ1-1	CASSISRADMNTEAFF	TGTGCCAGTAGTATATCCAGGGCGGACATGAACACTGAAGCTTTCTTT
-	TRBV20-1	TRBD1	TRBJ2-2	CSVPTGTGKGELFF	TGCAGTGTTCCTACCGGGACAGGGAAGGGGGAGCTGTTTTTT
many	TRBV6-2/TRBV6-3	-	TRBJ2-7	CASSYSRLRINEQYF	TGTGCCAGCAGTTACTCGCGGCTACGTATCAACGAGCAGTACTTC
many	TRBV27	-	TRBJ2-4	CASSLGQAKNIQYF	TGTGCCAGCAGTTTAGGACAGGCCAAAAACATTCAGTACTTC
many	TRBV6-2/TRBV6-3	-	TRBJ1-1	CASTSNTEAFF	TGTGCCAGCACGTCCAACACTGAAGCTTTCTTT
few	TRBV10-3	TRBD2	TRBJ2-3	CAISEGGTSGSGTDTQYF	TGTGCCATCAGTGAGGGAGGGACTAGCGGGAGCGGCACAGATACGCAGTATTTT
few	TRBV10-1	TRBD2	TRBJ2-3	CASRESGLGSDTQYF	TGCGCCAGCCGTGAGTCGGGACTAGGTTCAGATACGCAGTATTTT